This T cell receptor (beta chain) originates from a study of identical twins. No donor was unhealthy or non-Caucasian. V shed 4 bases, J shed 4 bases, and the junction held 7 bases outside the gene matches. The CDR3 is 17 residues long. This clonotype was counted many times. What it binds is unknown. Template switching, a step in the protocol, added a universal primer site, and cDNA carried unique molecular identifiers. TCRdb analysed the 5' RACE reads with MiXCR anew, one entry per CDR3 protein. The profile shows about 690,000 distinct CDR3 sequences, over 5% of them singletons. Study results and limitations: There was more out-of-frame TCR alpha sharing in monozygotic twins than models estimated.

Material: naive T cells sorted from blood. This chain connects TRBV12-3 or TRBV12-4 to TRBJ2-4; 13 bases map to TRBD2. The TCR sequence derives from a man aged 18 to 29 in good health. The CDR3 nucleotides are TGTGCCAGCAGTTCGCGAAAACTAGCGGGAGGGAAAAACATTCAGTACTTC. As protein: CASSSRKLAGGKNIQYF.